This paragraph covers one T cell receptor beta chain sequence. What it binds is not known. Other DNA sequences of this sample code for an identical CDR3. This sample was taken from a study of OX40 agonist ivuxolimab in advanced cancers. Study summary: Three patients showed partial responses: one hepatocellular carcinoma and two cutaneous melanoma cases. The study, taken as a whole, reports: Low normalized T-cell clonal expansion also characterized some of the nonresponders.

Repertoires were generated with immunoSEQ multiplex PCR, while TCRdb's copy carries only in-frame clones and drops some. The repertoire holds 11,000 to 15,000 clones, with around nine tenths as singletons. This receptor was identified in an adult with an advanced solid tumor such as melanoma, head and neck, liver or kidney cancer. The sample here was CD4+ or CD8+ T cells sorted from blood, taken in a trial of the OX40 agonist ivuxolimab.

This CDR3 is CASSLGDREDTGELFF. CDR3 DNA sequence: TGCGCCAGCAGCTTGGGGGACAGGGAGGATACCGGGGAGCTGTTTTTT. This rearrangement joins TRBV5-1 to TRBJ2-2; 9 bases line up with TRBD1. Losses at the gene ends were 0 bases for V and 5 bases for J; bases not matched to a gene: 5. Germline CDR1 and CDR2: SGHRS and YFSETQ. This CDR3 has 16 amino acids.